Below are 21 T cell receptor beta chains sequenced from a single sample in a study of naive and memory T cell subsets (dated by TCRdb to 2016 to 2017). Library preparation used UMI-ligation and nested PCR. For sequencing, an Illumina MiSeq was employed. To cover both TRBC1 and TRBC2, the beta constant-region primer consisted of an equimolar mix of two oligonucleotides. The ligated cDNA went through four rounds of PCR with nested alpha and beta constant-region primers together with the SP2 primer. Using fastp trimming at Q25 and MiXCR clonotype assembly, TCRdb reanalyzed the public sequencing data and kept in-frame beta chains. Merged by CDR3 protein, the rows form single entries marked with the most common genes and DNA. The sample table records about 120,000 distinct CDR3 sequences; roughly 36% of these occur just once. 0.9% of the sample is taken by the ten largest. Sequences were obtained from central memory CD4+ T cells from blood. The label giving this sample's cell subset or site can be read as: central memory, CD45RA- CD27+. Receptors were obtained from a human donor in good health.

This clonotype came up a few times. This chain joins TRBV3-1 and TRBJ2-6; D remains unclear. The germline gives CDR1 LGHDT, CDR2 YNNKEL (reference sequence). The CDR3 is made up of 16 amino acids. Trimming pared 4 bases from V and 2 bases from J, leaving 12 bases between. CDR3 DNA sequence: TGTGCCAGCAGCCGAAGTCCAGGTGCTGGGGCCAACGTCCTGACTTTC. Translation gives CASSRSPGAGANVLTF.

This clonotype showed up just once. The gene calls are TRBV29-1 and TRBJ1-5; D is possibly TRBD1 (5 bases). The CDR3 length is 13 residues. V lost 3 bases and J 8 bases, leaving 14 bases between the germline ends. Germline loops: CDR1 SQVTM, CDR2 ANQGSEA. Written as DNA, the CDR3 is TGCAGCGTTGAGGGATCCCCGGGGGAGCCCCAGCATTTT. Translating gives CSVEGSPGEPQHF. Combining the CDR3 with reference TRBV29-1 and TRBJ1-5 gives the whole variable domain SAVISQKPSRDICQRGTSLTIQCQVDSQVTMMFWYRQQPGQSLTLIATANQGSEATYESGFVIDKFPISRPNLTFSTLTVSNMSPEDSSIYLCSVEGSPGEPQHFGDGTRLSIL.

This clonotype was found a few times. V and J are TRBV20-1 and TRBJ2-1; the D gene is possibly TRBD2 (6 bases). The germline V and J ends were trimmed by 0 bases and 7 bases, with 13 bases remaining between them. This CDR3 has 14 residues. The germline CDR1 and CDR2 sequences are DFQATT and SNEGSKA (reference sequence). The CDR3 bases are TGCAGTGCTAGAGATCCTAGCGTCACGAATGAGCAGTTCTTC. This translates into CSARDPSVTNEQFF.

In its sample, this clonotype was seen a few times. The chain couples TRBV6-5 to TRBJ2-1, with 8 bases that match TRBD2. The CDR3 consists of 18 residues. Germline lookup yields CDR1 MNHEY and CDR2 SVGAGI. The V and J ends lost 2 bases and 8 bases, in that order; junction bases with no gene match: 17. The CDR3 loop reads CASSYIRHAAGVVDEQFF. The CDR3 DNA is TGTGCCAGCAGTTACATAAGGCACGCAGCGGGAGTAGTTGATGAGCAGTTCTTC.

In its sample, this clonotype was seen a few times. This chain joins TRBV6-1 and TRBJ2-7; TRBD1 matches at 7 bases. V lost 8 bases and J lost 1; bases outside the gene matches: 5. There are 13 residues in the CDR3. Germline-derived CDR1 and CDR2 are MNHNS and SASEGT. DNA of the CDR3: TGTGCCAGCGGACAGGAGTTTTCCTACGAGCAGTACTTC. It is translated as CASGQEFSYEQYF.

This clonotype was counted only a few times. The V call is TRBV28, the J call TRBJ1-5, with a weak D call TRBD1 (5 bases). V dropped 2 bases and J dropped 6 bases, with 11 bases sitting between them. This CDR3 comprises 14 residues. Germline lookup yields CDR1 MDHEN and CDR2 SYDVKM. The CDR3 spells CASSLRRGGQPQHF. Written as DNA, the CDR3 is TGTGCCAGCAGTTTACGCCGGGGGGGTCAGCCCCAGCATTTT.

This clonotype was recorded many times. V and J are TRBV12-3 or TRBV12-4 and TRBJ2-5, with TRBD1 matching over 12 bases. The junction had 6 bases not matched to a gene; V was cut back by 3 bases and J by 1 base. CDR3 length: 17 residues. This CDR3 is CASSLERDRGPQETQYF. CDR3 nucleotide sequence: TGTGCCAGCAGTTTGGAACGGGACAGGGGGCCCCAAGAGACCCAGTACTTC.

The CDR3 spells CASSENRVQPQHF. DNA for the CDR3: TGTGCCAGCAGTGAAAACAGGGTGCAGCCCCAGCATTTT. The chain recombines TRBV6-1 with TRBJ1-5, with a tentative D call TRBD1 (6 bases). Trimming took 2 bases from V and 7 from J, leaving 9 bases between them. The CDR3 contains 13 residues. Germline CDR1 is MNHNS and CDR2 is SASEGT.

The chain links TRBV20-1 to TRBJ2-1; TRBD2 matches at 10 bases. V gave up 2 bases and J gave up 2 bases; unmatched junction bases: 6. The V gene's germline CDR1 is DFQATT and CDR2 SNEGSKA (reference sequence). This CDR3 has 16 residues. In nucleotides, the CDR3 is TGCAGTGCTAGACCGATTCTAGCGGGAGCCTACAATGAGCAGTTCTTC. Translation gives CSARPILAGAYNEQFF.

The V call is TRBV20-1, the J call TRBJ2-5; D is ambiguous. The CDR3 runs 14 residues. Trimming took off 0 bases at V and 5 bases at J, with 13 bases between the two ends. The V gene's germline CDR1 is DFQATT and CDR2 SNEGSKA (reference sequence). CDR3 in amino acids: CSARDRRSGETQYF. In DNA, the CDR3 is TGCAGTGCTAGAGATAGGCGATCCGGGGAGACCCAGTACTTC.

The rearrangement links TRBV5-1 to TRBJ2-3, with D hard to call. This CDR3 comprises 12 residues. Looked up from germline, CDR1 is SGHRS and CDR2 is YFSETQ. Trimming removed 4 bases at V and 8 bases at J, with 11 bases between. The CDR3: CASSTPPSTQYF. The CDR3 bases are TGCGCCAGCAGCACCCCACCCAGTACGCAGTATTTT.

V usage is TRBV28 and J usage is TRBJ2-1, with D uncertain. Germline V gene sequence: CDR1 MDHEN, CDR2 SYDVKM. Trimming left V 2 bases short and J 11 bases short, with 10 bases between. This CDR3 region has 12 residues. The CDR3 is CASSLGRKQQFF. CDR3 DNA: TGTGCCAGCAGTTTAGGCCGGAAACAGCAGTTCTTC. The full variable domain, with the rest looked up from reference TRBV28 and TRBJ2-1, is DVKVTQSSRYLVKRTGEKVFLECVQDMDHENMFWYRQDPGLGLRLIYFSYDVKMKEKGDIPEGYSVSREKKERFSLILESASTNQTSMYLCASSLGRKQQFFGPGTRLTVL.

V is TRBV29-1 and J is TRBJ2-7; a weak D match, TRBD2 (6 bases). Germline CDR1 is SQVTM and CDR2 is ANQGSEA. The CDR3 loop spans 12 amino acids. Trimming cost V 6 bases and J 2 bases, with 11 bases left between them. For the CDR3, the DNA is TGCAGCGTGAGCGGACTAACCTACGAGCAGTACTTC. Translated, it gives CSVSGLTYEQYF.

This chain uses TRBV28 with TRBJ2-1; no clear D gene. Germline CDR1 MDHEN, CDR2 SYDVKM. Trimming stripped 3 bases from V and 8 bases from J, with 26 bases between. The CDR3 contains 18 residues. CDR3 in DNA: TGTGCCAGCAGTTTTCGGTCGATGCAGGTCGGTTTTTTATATGAGCAGTTCTTC. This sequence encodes CASSFRSMQVGFLYEQFF.

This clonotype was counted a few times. CDR3 protein: CASSVRTEAFF. CDR3 coding DNA: TGTGCCAGCAGTGTAAGGACTGAAGCTTTCTTT. V and J are TRBV28 and TRBJ1-1; D unclear. The germline CDR1 and CDR2 sequences are MDHEN and SYDVKM. CDR3 length: 11 residues. V was pared by 5 bases and J by 5 bases, with 6 bases between.

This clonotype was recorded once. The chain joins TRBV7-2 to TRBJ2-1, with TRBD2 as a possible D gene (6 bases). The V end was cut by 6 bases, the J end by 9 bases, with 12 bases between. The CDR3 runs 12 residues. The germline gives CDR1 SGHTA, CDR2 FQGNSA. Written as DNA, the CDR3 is TGTGCCAGCAGATCCGGGAGCAGTGAGCAGTTCTTC. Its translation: CASRSGSSEQFF.

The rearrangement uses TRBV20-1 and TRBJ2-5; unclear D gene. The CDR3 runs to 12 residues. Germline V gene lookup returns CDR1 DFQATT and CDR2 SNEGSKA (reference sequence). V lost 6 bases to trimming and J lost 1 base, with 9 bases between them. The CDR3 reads CSALSRQETQYF. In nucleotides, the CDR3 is TGCAGTGCCCTTAGCCGCCAAGAGACCCAGTACTTC.

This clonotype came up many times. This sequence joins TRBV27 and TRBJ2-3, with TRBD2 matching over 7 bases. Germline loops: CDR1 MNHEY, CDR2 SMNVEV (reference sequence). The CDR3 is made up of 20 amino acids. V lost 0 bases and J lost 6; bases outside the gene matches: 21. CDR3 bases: TGTGCCAGCAGTTTATCCGGCCAGCTCAGACTAGCCATTATCCCGGATACGCAGTATTTT. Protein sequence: CASSLSGQLRLAIIPDTQYF.

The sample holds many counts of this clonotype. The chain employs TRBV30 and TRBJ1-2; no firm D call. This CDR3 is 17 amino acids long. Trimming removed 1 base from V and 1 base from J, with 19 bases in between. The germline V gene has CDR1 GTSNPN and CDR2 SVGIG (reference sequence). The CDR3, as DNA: TGTGCCTGGAGTGCAACTTTAATTTTGGACGTTAACTATGGCTACACCTTC. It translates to CAWSATLILDVNYGYTF.

The CDR3 bases are TGTGCCTGGAAGCAGGAGCGGTCTTTTGGCTACACCTTC. Amino acid sequence: CAWKQERSFGYTF. The rearrangement uses TRBV30 and TRBJ1-2, with unresolved D. The CDR3 runs to 13 residues. Trimming pared 4 bases from V and 7 bases from J, leaving 16 bases between. The germline gives CDR1 GTSNPN, CDR2 SVGIG (reference sequence).

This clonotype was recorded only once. The DNA for the CDR3 is TGCGCCAGCAGCCAAGGACAGGGGAGAGATACGCAGTATTTT. This encodes CASSQGQGRDTQYF. The gene calls are TRBV5-1 and TRBJ2-3; 9 bases align to TRBD1. J was trimmed by 5 bases and V by 4 bases; bases with no gene match: 5. This CDR3 has 14 residues. Germline CDR1 is SGHRS and CDR2 is YFSETQ.